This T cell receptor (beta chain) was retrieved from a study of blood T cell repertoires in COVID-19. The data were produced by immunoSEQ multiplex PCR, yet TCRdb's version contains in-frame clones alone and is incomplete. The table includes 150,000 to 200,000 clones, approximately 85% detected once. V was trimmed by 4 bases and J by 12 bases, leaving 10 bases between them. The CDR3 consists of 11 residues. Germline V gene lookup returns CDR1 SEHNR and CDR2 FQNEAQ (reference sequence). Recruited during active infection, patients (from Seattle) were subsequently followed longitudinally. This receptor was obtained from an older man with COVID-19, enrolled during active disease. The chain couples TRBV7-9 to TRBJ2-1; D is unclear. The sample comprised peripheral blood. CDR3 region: CASSSSVRQFF. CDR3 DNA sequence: TGTGCCAGCAGCTCCTCAGTAAGGCAGTTCTTC.